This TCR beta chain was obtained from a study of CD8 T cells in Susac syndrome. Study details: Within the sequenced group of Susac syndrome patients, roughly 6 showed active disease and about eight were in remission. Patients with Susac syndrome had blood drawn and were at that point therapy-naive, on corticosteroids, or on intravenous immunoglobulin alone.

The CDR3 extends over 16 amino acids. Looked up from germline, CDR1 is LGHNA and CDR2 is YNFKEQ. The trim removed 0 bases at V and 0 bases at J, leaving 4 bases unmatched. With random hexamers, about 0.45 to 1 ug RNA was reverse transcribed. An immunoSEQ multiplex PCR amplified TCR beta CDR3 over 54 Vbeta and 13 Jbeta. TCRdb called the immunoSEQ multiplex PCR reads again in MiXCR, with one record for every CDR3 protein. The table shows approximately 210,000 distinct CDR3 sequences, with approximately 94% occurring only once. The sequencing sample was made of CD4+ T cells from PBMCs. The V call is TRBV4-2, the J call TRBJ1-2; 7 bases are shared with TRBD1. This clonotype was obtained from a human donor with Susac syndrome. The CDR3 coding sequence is TGTGCCAGCAGCCAAGAAAGACAGGGTACTAACTATGGCTACACCTTC. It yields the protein CASSQERQGTNYGYTF.